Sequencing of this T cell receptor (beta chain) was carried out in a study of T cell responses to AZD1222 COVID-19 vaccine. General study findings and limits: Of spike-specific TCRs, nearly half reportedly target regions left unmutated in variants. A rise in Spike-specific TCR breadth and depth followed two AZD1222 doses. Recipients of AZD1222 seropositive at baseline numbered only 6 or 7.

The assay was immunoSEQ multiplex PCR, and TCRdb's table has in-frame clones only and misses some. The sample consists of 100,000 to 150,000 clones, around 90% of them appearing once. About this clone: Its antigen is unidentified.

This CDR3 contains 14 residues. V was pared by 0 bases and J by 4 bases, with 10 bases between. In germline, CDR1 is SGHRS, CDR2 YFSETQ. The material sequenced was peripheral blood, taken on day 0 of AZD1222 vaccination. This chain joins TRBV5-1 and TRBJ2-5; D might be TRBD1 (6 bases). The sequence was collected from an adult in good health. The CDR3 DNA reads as TGCGCCAGCAGCTTGGACGCAGGGGCAGAGACCCAGTACTTC. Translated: CASSLDAGAETQYF. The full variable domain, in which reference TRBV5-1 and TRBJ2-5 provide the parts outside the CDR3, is KAGVTQTPRYLIKTRGQQVTLSCSPISGHRSVSWYQQTPGQGLQFLFEYFSETQRNKGNFPGRFSGRQFSNSRSEMNVSTLELGDSALYLCASSLDAGAETQYFGPGTRLLVL.